The 14 T cell receptor beta chains presented below share a single source sample, sequenced in a study of early T cells in non-severe SARS-CoV-2 infection. TCRdb fed the 5' RACE reads into MiXCR, producing one record per CDR3 protein. The table lists 43,000 or so distinct CDR3 sequences, around 6.8% of them singletons, with around 7.9% in the top ten. The sequenced sample consisted of whole blood. These receptors came from an adult who was a healthcare worker with PCR-confirmed SARS-CoV-2 infection or an uninfected control (not recorded which).

This clonotype has ten or more counts. This chain joins TRBV25-1 and TRBJ2-1; no reliable D call. Trimming shortened V by 2 bases and J by 3 bases, and 8 bases separated the two germline ends. The CDR3 covers 14 residues. Germline CDR1 is MGHDK and CDR2 is SYGVNS. CDR3 coding DNA: TGTGCCAGCAGTGAACTCAGTGACTACAATGAGCAGTTCTTC. It translates to CASSELSDYNEQFF.

This clonotype was seen more than once but under ten times. The J gene is TRBJ2-3, the V gene TRBV6-6, with 8 bases aligning to TRBD2. The length of the CDR3 is 16 residues. Losses at the gene ends were 0 bases for V and 8 bases for J; bases not matched to a gene: 10. Germline V gene data show CDR1 as MNHNY and CDR2 as SVGAGI (reference sequence). CDR3 sequence: CASSYSHGGAFGTQYF. CDR3 DNA sequence: TGTGCCAGCAGTTACTCCCACGGGGGGGCCTTTGGTACGCAGTATTTT.

In this sample, this clonotype turned up a few times. The chain is built from TRBV20-1 and TRBJ2-7; 8 nucleotides align to TRBD2. CDR3 size: 13 residues. V was pared by 3 bases and J by 6 bases, with 7 bases of the junction left unmatched. Germline CDR1 DFQATT, CDR2 SNEGSKA (reference sequence). The CDR3 is CSARAFGRGEQYF. CDR3 coding DNA: TGCAGTGCTAGGGCATTCGGGAGGGGCGAGCAGTACTTC.

This clonotype was counted only a few times. The chain joins TRBV2 to TRBJ1-1, with TRBD1 matching 10 bases. The V segment lost 8 bases and the J segment 9 bases; nucleotides outside the gene matches: 9. The CDR3 length is 13 residues. Germline lookup yields CDR1 SNHLY and CDR2 FYNNEI. In DNA, the CDR3 is TGTGCCAGCGGGGGACAGGGGCTCACCCAAGCTTTCTTT. Translating it yields CASGGQGLTQAFF.

This clonotype has ten or more counts. The rearrangement joins TRBV12-3 or TRBV12-4 to TRBJ2-4; perhaps D is TRBD1 or TRBD2 (5 bases each). The CDR3 sequence is 14 residues long. V was trimmed by 7 bases and J by 7 bases, leaving 17 bases between them. The CDR3 region has the DNA TGTGCCAGCACCTTGGGGACCTCCGCCAACATTCAGTACTTC. Translating it yields CASTLGTSANIQYF.

This clonotype showed up just a few times. V usage is TRBV24-1 and J usage is TRBJ2-1; the match to TRBD2 covers 12 bases. V lost 3 bases, J lost 6 bases, and 8 bases stayed unmatched. Germline CDR1 is KGHDR and CDR2 is SFDVKD. This CDR3 has 17 residues. The CDR3 region has the DNA TGTGCCACCAGTGATGCCAGGACTAGCGGGGCAATCAATGAGCAGTTCTTC. Its protein is CATSDARTSGAINEQFF.

This clonotype was recorded at least ten times. The chain has TRBV28 and TRBJ2-1; 8 bases fit TRBD2. Germline-derived CDR1 and CDR2 are MDHEN and SYDVKM. This CDR3 spans 16 amino acids. J was trimmed by 9 bases and V by 4 bases; bases with no gene match: 14. CDR3 residues: CASSSDDSGGKGEQFF. In DNA, the CDR3 is TGTGCCAGCAGTTCGGACGACAGCGGGGGTAAAGGTGAGCAGTTCTTC.

This clonotype was observed many times. This chain connects TRBV11-2 to TRBJ2-3, with D possibly being TRBD2 (6 bases). V lost 5 bases, J lost 6 bases, and 12 bases lay in between. CDR3 size: 13 residues. The V gene's germline CDR1 is SGHAT and CDR2 FQNNGV. CDR3 nucleotides: TGTGCCAGCAGCCCGGGACTGACCGATACGCAGTATTTT. It translates to CASSPGLTDTQYF.

The chain is built from TRBV27 and TRBJ2-7; no reliable D call. Trimming took off 2 bases at V and 2 bases at J, with 1 base between the two ends. The CDR3 spans 11 residues. From germline, CDR1 is MNHEY and CDR2 SMNVEV (reference sequence). The CDR3 DNA reads TGTGCCAGCAGTTTAACCTACGAGCAGTACTTC. Translation: CASSLTYEQYF.

This chain joins TRBV7-6 and TRBJ2-1, with 8 bases aligning to TRBD1. Germline V lookup: CDR1 SGHVS, CDR2 FNYEAQ. The junction had 6 bases not matched to a gene; V was cut back by 5 bases and J by 6 bases. The CDR3 sequence is 14 residues long. CDR3 coding DNA: TGTGCCAGCAGCCCCGACAGGGGTATCAATGAGCAGTTCTTC. Translating gives CASSPDRGINEQFF.

The table lists this clonotype with many counts. CDR3 DNA: TGTGCCAGCAGCCAACGGATGATTTTCCCCCAGACCTTATTTGGGCAGTATTTT. Its protein product is CASSQRMIFPQTLFGQYF. J is TRBJ2-3 and V is TRBV7-9; D is ambiguous. The CDR3 length is 18 residues. CDR1 is SEHNR, CDR2 FQNEAQ, per germline (reference sequence). The V end lost 5 bases, the J end lost 11 bases, and 32 bases lay between the germline ends. The full variable domain, with the rest looked up from reference TRBV7-9 and TRBJ2-3, is DTGVSQNPRHKITKRGQNVTFRCDPISEHNRLYWYRQTLGQGPEFLTYFQNEAQLEKSRLLSDRFSAERPKGSFSTLEIQRTEQGDSAMYLCASSQRMIFPQTLFGQYFGPGTRLTVL.

This clonotype has a count of ten or more. The CDR3 DNA is TGCGCCAGCAGCCCATCGGCCGGCCGCAATCAGCCCCAGCATTTT. As protein: CASSPSAGRNQPQHF. The V and J genes are TRBV5-1 and TRBJ1-5, with D unresolved. This CDR3 has 15 amino acids. V was trimmed by 4 bases and J by 2 bases, leaving 13 bases between them. The germline gives CDR1 SGHRS, CDR2 YFSETQ.

This clonotype was recorded at least ten times. The CDR3 DNA is TGTGCCAGCAGTTACTCTTGGGGGATCAATGAGCAGTTCTTC. Translating it yields CASSYSWGINEQFF. The rearrangement joins TRBV6-5 to TRBJ2-1; D assignment may be TRBD1 or TRBD2 (5 bases each). This CDR3 has 14 residues. Germline values: CDR1 MNHEY, CDR2 SVGAGI. Between the trimmed V and J ends, which lost 0 bases and 6 bases, there was a span of 9 bases.

This clonotype has a handful of counts. The rearrangement joins TRBV6-5 to TRBJ2-5, with 8 nucleotides matching TRBD2. CDR3 length equals 16 residues. Losses at the gene ends were 3 bases for V and 4 bases for J; bases not matched to a gene: 10. Germline V gene data show CDR1 as MNHEY and CDR2 as SVGAGI. The CDR3 sequence is CASSYTAAGGVETQYF. The CDR3 bases are TGTGCCAGCAGTTATACCGCGGCGGGGGGTGTAGAGACCCAGTACTTC.